A few counts support the clone carrying this T cell receptor (beta chain). The antigen remains unidentified. These data are taken from a study of cytomegalovirus exposure and HLA in healthy donors. Findings and limits, study-wide: A few chains tied to CMV proved CMV antigen-specific in vitro. Among TCR beta chains, those listed as cytomegalovirus-associated numbered about 150.

PCR was performed using 60 Vbeta and 13 Jbeta primers. Per the original methods: It was a later analysis that counted about 80 million unique TCR beta chains, of which roughly 10 million were shared. Clones were read by immunoSEQ multiplex PCR, and TCRdb kept only the in-frame ones, dropping some. Clone size and the V and J calls come from that table; the DNA yielded D and trimming. The table lists some 44,000 clones, approximately 52% of them singletons. V was clipped by 4 bases and J by 8 bases; unmatched bases: 4. The CDR3 is 15 residues long. The germline V gene encodes CDR1 MNHNS and CDR2 SASEGT.

The gene calls are TRBV6-1 and TRBJ2-1, with TRBD2 identical over 14 bases. The sample was PBMCs. The source is a human donor in good health. CDR3 in amino acids: CASSGLAGGGDEQFF. In DNA form, the CDR3 reads TGTGCCAGCAGTGGACTAGCGGGAGGGGGGGATGAGCAGTTCTTC.